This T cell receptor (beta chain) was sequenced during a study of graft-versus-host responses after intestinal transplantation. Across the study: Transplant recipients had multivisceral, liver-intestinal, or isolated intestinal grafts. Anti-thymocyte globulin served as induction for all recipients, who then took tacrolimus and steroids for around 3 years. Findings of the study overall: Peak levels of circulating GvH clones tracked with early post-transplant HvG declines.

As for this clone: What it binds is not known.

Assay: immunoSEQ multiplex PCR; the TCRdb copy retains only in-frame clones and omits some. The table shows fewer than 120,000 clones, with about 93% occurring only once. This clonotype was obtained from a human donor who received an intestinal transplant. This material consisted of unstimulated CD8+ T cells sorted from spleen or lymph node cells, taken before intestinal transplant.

The CDR3 sequence: CASRDLFSLGTETQYF. The CDR3 coding sequence is TGTGCCAGCAGGGACCTATTTTCCCTAGGGACAGAGACCCAGTACTTC. The J gene is TRBJ2-5, the V gene TRBV2; D is tentatively TRBD1 or TRBD2 (5 bases each). CDR1 is SNHLY and CDR2 is FYNNEI in the germline V gene. The V and J ends lost 6 bases and 4 bases respectively, with 21 bases between them. The CDR3 sequence is 16 residues long.